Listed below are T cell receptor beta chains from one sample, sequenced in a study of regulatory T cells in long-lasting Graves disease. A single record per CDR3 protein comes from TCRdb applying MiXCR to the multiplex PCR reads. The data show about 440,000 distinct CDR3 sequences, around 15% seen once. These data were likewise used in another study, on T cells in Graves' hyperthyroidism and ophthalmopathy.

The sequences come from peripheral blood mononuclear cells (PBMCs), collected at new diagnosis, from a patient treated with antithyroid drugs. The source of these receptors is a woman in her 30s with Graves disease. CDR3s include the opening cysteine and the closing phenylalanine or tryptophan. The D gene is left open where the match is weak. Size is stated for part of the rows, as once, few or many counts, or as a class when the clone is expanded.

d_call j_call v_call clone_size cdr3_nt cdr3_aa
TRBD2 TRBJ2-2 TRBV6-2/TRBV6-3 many TGTGCCAGCAGGGGGCTAGCGGGAGACACCGGGGAGCTGTTTTTT CASRGLAGDTGELFF
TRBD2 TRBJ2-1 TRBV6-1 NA TGTGCCAGTAGACCTAGCGGGAAAAATGAGCAGTTCTTC CASRPSGKNEQFF
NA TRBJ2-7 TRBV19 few TGTGCCAGTAGCACCGGATGGGAGCAGTACTTC CASSTGWEQYF
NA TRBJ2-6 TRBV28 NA TGTGCCAGCAGTTCGGGGACAATCTCTGGGGCCAACGTCCTGACTTTC CASSSGTISGANVLTF
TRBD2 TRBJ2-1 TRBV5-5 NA TGTGCCAGCAGCACCTTACTAGCGGGAGCTTACAATGAGCAGTTCTTC CASSTLLAGAYNEQFF
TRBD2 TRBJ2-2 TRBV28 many TGTGCCAGCAGTGGGTCGCGAAGCGGGAGAATAACCGGGGAGCTGTTTTTT CASSGSRSGRITGELFF
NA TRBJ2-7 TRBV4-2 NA TGTGCCAGCAGCCAAGATGGGGTTTTGTGTTCCGAGCGGTACTTC CASSQDGVLCSERYF
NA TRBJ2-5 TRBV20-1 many TGCAGTGCTCCCGAGACCAGGGGCGAGACCCAGTACTTC CSAPETRGETQYF
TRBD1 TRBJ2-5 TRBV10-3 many TGTGCCAGTTCGACAGGGGATTTACAAGAGACCCAGTACTTC CASSTGDLQETQYF
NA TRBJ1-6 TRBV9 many TGTGCCAGCAGCGTAGCTACGGGTCTCAATTCACCCCTCCACTTT CASSVATGLNSPLHF
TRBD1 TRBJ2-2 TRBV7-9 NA TGTGCCAGCAGCTTGGGGATTGGTCGACAGGGAGTTGAGTACACCGGGGAGCTGTTTTTT CASSLGIGRQGVEYTGELFF
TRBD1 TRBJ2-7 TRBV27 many TGTGCCAGCAGGCTAACAGGGGGCATTTACGAGCAGTACTTC CASRLTGGIYEQYF
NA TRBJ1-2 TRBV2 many TGTGCCAGCAGGGACAGTACTAACTATGGCTACACCTTC CASRDSTNYGYTF
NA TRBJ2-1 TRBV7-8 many TGTGCCAGCAGCTACGACAGCTCCTACAATGAGCAGTTCTTC CASSYDSSYNEQFF
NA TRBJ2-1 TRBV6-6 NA TGTGCCAGCAGTTACTCGATATCCGGGTATCGCAATGAGCAGTTCTTC CASSYSISGYRNEQFF
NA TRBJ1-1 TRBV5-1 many TGCGCCAGCAGCTTGCGATCCATCGTCAACACTGAAGCTTTCTTT CASSLRSIVNTEAFF
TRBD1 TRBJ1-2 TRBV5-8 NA TGTGCCAGCAATGGAGGGGGCTCAGGGATCTATGGCTACACCTTC CASNGGGSGIYGYTF
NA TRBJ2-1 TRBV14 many TGTGCCAGCAGCCGGACAGTTGGTAGCTACAATGAGCAGTTCTTC CASSRTVGSYNEQFF
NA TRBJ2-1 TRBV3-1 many TGTGCCAGCAGCCGGGCTAGCCCCTCATTAGAGCAGTTCTTC CASSRASPSLEQFF
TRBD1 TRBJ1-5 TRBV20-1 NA TGTAGTGCGAGGGATGTGGTCACAGGGGCTGCTTATAGCAATCAGCCCCAGCATTTT CSARDVVTGAAYSNQPQHF
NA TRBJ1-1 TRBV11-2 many TGTGCCAGCAGCGGGTCGAACACTGAAGCTTTCTTT CASSGSNTEAFF
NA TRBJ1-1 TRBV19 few TGTGCCAGTAACCCAAGGGTAGACACTGAAGCTTTCTTT CASNPRVDTEAFF
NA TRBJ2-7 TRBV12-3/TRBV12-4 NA TGTGCCAGCAGCTTCCGGGACGGGGGAGCAACCGAGCAGTACTTC CASSFRDGGATEQYF
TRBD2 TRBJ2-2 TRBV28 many TGTGCCAGCACGGGCGGGAGCCTCAACACCGGGGAGCTGTTTTTT CASTGGSLNTGELFF
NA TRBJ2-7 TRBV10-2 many TGCGCCAGCAGTGACTCCCGGTACGAGCAGTACTTC CASSDSRYEQYF
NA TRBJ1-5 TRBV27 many TGTGCCAGCAGTTCAGGGGAAGGCAATCAGCCCCAGCATTTT CASSSGEGNQPQHF
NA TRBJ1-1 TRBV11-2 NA TGTGCCAGCAGCTTAGCCGTCACTGAAGCTTTCTTT CASSLAVTEAFF
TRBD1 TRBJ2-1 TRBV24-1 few TGTGCCACCAGCGATTTGGGATTCGGACAGGGCTTGGAGCAGTTCTTC CATSDLGFGQGLEQFF
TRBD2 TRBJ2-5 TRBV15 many TGTGCCACCAGCAGAGATGTAGCGGGAGATGGTGAGACCCAGTACTTC CATSRDVAGDGETQYF
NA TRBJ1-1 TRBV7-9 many TGTGCCAGCAGCTTATTAATTGGGGGTGAAGCTTTCTTT CASSLLIGGEAFF
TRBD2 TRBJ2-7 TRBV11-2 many TGTGCCAGCAGCTTAGAAGCGGGGCCACCCTACGAGCAGTACTTC CASSLEAGPPYEQYF
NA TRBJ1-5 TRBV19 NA TGTGCCAGTAGTATTCTCATCCAGAGCAATCAGCCCCAGCATTTT CASSILIQSNQPQHF
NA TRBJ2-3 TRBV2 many TGTGCCAGCCGAGGGACTTCTAGCACAGATACGCAGTATTTT CASRGTSSTDTQYF
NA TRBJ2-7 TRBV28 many TGTGCCACCCGGGTCTGGAGCGGTCCCTCCTACGAGCAGTACTTC CATRVWSGPSYEQYF
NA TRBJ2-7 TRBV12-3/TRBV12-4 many TGTGCCAGCAGCTCCCGGGACACCTCCTACGAGCAGTACTTC CASSSRDTSYEQYF
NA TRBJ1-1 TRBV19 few TGTGCCAGTAGTATAGCCCCCCCGGTCTTCAACACTGAAGCTTTCTTT CASSIAPPVFNTEAFF
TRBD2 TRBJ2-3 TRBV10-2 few TGCGCCAGCAGTGAGTTGACTAGCGGGAGATCAGATACGCAGTATTTT CASSELTSGRSDTQYF
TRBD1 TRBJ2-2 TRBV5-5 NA TGTGCCAGCAGCACTACCGGGACAGGAAGTGTCAACACCGGGGAGCTGTTTTTT CASSTTGTGSVNTGELFF
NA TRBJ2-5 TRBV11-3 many TGTGCCAGCACCTTAAGGGCTAACTCGGAGACCCAGTACTTC CASTLRANSETQYF
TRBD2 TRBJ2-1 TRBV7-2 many TGTGCCAGCAGCTTAGAACCGGGAGGCCGGCGGAATGAGCAGTTCTTC CASSLEPGGRRNEQFF
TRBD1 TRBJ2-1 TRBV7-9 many TGTGCCAGCAGCCCCAGGACAGGGAACAATGAGCAGTTCTTC CASSPRTGNNEQFF
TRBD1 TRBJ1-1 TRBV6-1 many TGTGCCAGCAGCCCTACTGGACAGGGAGAAAACACTGAAGCTTTCTTT CASSPTGQGENTEAFF
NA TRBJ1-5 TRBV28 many TGTGCCAGCAGTGGTCATCAGCCCCAGCATTTT CASSGHQPQHF
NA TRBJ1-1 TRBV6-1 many TGTGCCAGCAAGAGAAGCGGTACTGAAGCTTTCTTT CASKRSGTEAFF
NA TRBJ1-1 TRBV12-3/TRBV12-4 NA TGTGCCAGCAGTTTTAGGCTGGGCTTGGGAACTGAAGCTTTCTTT CASSFRLGLGTEAFF
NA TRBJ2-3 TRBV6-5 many TGTGCCAGCAGTTCCTTACTCCGGGACAGCACAGATACGCAGTATTTT CASSSLLRDSTDTQYF
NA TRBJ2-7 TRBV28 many TGTGCCAGCAGTGAGTCCTACGAGCAGTACTTC CASSESYEQYF
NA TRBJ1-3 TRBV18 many TGTGCCAGCTCACAACAGGAGGAGAAACCTGGAAACACCATATATTTT CASSQQEEKPGNTIYF
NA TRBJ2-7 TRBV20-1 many TGCAGTGCGCTGGGGGAGCGATACTACGAGCAGTACTTC CSALGERYYEQYF
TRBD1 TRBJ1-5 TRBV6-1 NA TGTGCCAGCAAAAGGGACAGTAGCAATCAGCCCCAGCATTTT CASKRDSSNQPQHF